These 9 T cell receptor beta chains were all obtained from the same sample, sequenced in a study of cytomegalovirus exposure and HLA in healthy donors. Sequencing was performed with immunoSEQ multiplex PCR; in TCRdb, only in-frame clones are kept and a portion is missing. The repertoire includes roughly 100,000 clones, 88% of them detected once, and less than 2% sits in the top ten. The sequenced sample was PBMCs. The source of these receptors is a woman aged 18-29 years in good health and CMV-seropositive.

This chain connects TRBV9 to TRBJ1-5; 10 bases are a match to TRBD1. The CDR3 contains 15 residues. The germline V gene has CDR1 SGDLS and CDR2 YYNGEE. The trim removed 0 bases at V and 4 bases at J, leaving 1 base unmatched. The CDR3 reads CASSVGDRGNQPQHF. As DNA, the CDR3 is TGTGCCAGCAGCGTAGGGGACAGGGGTAATCAGCCCCAGCATTTT.

The rearrangement uses TRBV1 and TRBJ1-5. TRBV1 is a pseudogene segment. CDR3 length: 11 residues. CDR3 sequence: CTSSPGTDGHF. The CDR3 DNA is TGCACCAGCAGCCCAGGGACTGATGGGCATTTT.

This sequence joins TRBV27 and TRBJ2-6; 7 bases match TRBD1. The CDR3 runs 16 residues. With V trimmed by 4 bases and J by 1 base, 4 bases remained unmatched. Germline values: CDR1 MNHEY, CDR2 SMNVEV (reference sequence). DNA of the CDR3: TGTGCCAGCAGTTGGACAGGAGCTTCTGGGGCCAACGTCCTGACTTTC. This encodes CASSWTGASGANVLTF.

The CDR3 coding sequence is TGTGCCAGCAGAACCCCCGGGACAGGAGTCTACAATGAGCAGTTCTTC. Encoded protein: CASRTPGTGVYNEQFF. The chain carries TRBV27 and TRBJ2-1, with 8 bases that match TRBD1. The V and J ends lost 6 bases and 3 bases, in that order; junction bases with no gene match: 10. Germline-derived CDR1 and CDR2 are MNHEY and SMNVEV (reference sequence). The CDR3 sequence is 16 residues long.

The rearrangement uses TRBV18 and TRBJ1-2; D is undetermined. CDR3 size: 14 residues. Germline V lookup: CDR1 KGHSH, CDR2 LQKENI. Between the trimmed V and J ends, which lost 3 bases and 7 bases, there was a span of 15 bases. The CDR3 protein is CASSPDTSSSGYTF. DNA of the CDR3: TGTGCCAGCTCACCTGATACCAGTAGCAGTGGCTACACCTTC.

The chain uses TRBV19 and TRBJ1-3; D not certain. This CDR3 is 17 amino acids long. Germline values: CDR1 LNHDA, CDR2 SQIVND (reference sequence). V lost 4 bases, J lost 0 bases, and 16 bases lay in between. The CDR3: CASSTQKDWDSGNTIYF. In nucleotides, the CDR3 is TGTGCCAGTAGTACCCAAAAGGACTGGGACTCTGGAAACACCATATATTTT.

V and J are TRBV5-6 and TRBJ1-5; possibly TRBD1 for D (6 bases). V lost 0 bases and J 7 bases, leaving 14 bases between the germline ends. This CDR3 has 15 residues. Germline-derived CDR1 and CDR2 are SGHDT and YYEEEE. The CDR3: CASSLDGRGAQPQHF. The CDR3 DNA sequence: TGTGCCAGCAGCTTGGACGGCCGGGGGGCACAGCCCCAGCATTTT.

The rearrangement joins TRBV6-1 to TRBJ1-5; D ambiguous. CDR1 and CDR2 (germline): MNHNS, SASEGT. The CDR3 runs 13 residues. V was trimmed by 3 bases and J by 4 bases, leaving 7 bases between them. The CDR3 reads CASSDWENQPQHF. CDR3 DNA sequence: TGTGCCAGCAGTGATTGGGAGAATCAGCCCCAGCATTTT.

This sequence joins TRBV27 and TRBJ2-1, with D maybe TRBD1 (6 bases). Germline-derived CDR1 and CDR2 are MNHEY and SMNVEV (reference sequence). The CDR3 runs to 15 residues. Trimming removed 5 bases from V and 5 bases from J, with 16 bases in between. In nucleotides, the CDR3 is TGTGCCAGCAGTCGAACAGGGAACTTCGACAATGAGCAGTTCTTC. This translates into CASSRTGNFDNEQFF.